What follows are 11 T cell receptor beta chains derived from one specimen sequenced in a study of metastatic and nonmetastatic thyroid tumors. Among the patients, none had received any treatment before thyroid surgery. TCRdb ran MiXCR on the PCR reads. Of about 30,000 clones detected, approximately 17% appear once; the ten largest clones hold about 4%. Source material: blood. These receptors were taken from a female donor with papillary thyroid cancer or a benign thyroid nodule (not recorded which). Some clones in this sample may be carry-over from other donors' samples.

A few counts support this clone. The gene calls are TRBV24-1 and TRBJ2-3; possibly TRBD1 for D (5 bases). The V end lost 4 bases, the J end lost 10 bases, and 17 bases lay between the germline ends. Germline-derived CDR1 and CDR2 are KGHDR and SFDVKD. This CDR3 has 14 residues. CDR3 nucleotide sequence: TGTGCCACCAGTGAGGGCAGGGCATCGAAGCCGCAGTATTTT. Translating gives CATSEGRASKPQYF.

The rearrangement uses TRBV11-2 and TRBJ2-7, with 8 bases matching TRBD1. Germline V gene sequence: CDR1 SGHAT, CDR2 FQNNGV. After removal of 4 bases from V and 4 bases from J, the junction contained 9 bases not matched to a gene. The CDR3 extends over 15 amino acids. The CDR3 DNA follows: TGTGCCAGCAGCTACCCCCGGACAGGGAGGTACGAGCAGTACTTC. Its translation is CASSYPRTGRYEQYF.

This clone was seen repeatedly, ten times or more. This chain connects TRBV28 to TRBJ2-5; 10 bases fit TRBD2. Germline trimming cut 5 bases from V and 1 base from J; bases unmatched to any gene: 7. Germline CDR1 MDHEN, CDR2 SYDVKM. This CDR3 contains 16 residues. The CDR3 region is CASSVGLAALQETQYF. DNA of the CDR3: TGTGCCAGCAGTGTCGGACTAGCGGCCCTCCAAGAGACCCAGTACTTC. The complete variable domain, with remaining parts taken from reference TRBV28 and TRBJ2-5, reads DVKVTQSSRYLVKRTGEKVFLECVQDMDHENMFWYRQDPGLGLRLIYFSYDVKMKEKGDIPEGYSVSREKKERFSLILESASTNQTSMYLCASSVGLAALQETQYFGPGTRLLVL.

This clone was counted between two and nine times. In DNA, the CDR3 is TGTGCCAGCAGTCCTCGACCAAATGAAAAACTGTTTTTT. This encodes CASSPRPNEKLFF. The rearrangement links TRBV25-1 to TRBJ1-4; D ambiguous. V was pared by 5 bases and J by 5 bases, with 9 bases between. The germline gives CDR1 MGHDK, CDR2 SYGVNS. The CDR3 spans 13 residues.

This clone was detected many times. The rearrangement links TRBV19 to TRBJ2-1; TRBD2 matches at 7 bases. This CDR3 has 14 amino acids. Germline assignment: CDR1 LNHDA and CDR2 SQIVND (reference sequence). J was trimmed by 5 bases and V by 4 bases; bases with no gene match: 5. This CDR3 reads CASSKASGNNEQFF. The CDR3 bases are TGTGCCAGTAGTAAGGCTAGCGGAAACAATGAGCAGTTCTTC. Based on the CDR3 plus reference TRBV19 and TRBJ2-1, the full variable domain is DGGITQSPKYLFRKEGQNVTLSCEQNLNHDAMYWYRQDPGQGLRLIYYSQIVNDFQKGDIAEGYSVSREKKESFPLTVTSAQKNPTAFYLCASSKASGNNEQFFGPGTRLTVL.

This clone is medium-sized within its sample. The chain combines TRBV6-1 with TRBJ2-1; no reliable D call. There are 18 residues in the CDR3. Germline V lookup: CDR1 MNHNS, CDR2 SASEGT. V shed 1 base and J shed 7 bases, with 23 bases lying between them. This chain's CDR3 is CASSEVIVGQYASNEQFF. In nucleotides, the CDR3 is TGTGCCAGCAGTGAAGTTATCGTTGGGCAGTACGCATCGAATGAGCAGTTCTTC.

This clone was counted between two and nine times. This sequence joins TRBV4-1 and TRBJ2-1, with D maybe TRBD2 (5 bases). The CDR3 consists of 16 residues. V gave up 3 bases and J gave up 12 bases, with 24 bases separating them. CDR1 and CDR2 from the germline V gene are MGHRA and YSYEKL. CDR3 nucleotide sequence: TGCGCCAGCAGCCATGAGGGAAGACCTGTTACACATGTGCAGTTCTTC. This translates into CASSHEGRPVTHVQFF.

This clone rates as medium-sized. The gene calls are TRBV2 and TRBJ2-7; D gene uncertain. The germline V gene encodes CDR1 SNHLY and CDR2 FYNNEI. The ends were cut back, 8 bases at V and 2 bases at J, with 13 bases in the middle. This CDR3 region has 13 residues. CDR3 sequence (DNA): TGTGCCAGCGGTGCCAGTCTAACCTACGAGCAGTACTTC. This sequence encodes CASGASLTYEQYF.

A word on this clone: This clone may be a read error of a much larger clone one base away. This CDR3 fails to terminate in the conserved phenylalanine or tryptophan, so it likely reflects a read error. The rearrangement joins TRBV3-1 to TRBJ2-7; 8 bases line up with TRBD2. V lost 0 bases, J lost 3 bases, and 10 bases stayed unmatched. The CDR3 has 17 residues. Germline V gene data show CDR1 as LGHDT and CDR2 as YNNKEL (reference sequence). The CDR3 DNA sequence: TGTGCCAGCAGCCAAGATTTTTTGGGGACTAGTATCTACGAGCAGTACTCC. Translation gives CASSQDFLGTSIYEQYS.

V is TRBV20-1 and J is TRBJ1-5, with D possibly being TRBD1 (6 bases). The CDR3 extends over 16 amino acids. The V end was cut by 5 bases, the J end by 0 bases, with 17 bases between. Germline values: CDR1 DFQATT, CDR2 SNEGSKA (reference sequence). DNA of the CDR3: TGCAGTGCTGGACAGATAGCTTCCTTTAGCAATCAGCCCCAGCATTTT. Translated: CSAGQIASFSNQPQHF.

Concerning this clone: At one boundary the junction diverges from the germline segment, which might be a read error. V and J are TRBV3-1 and TRBJ2-3; D is ambiguous. The germline gives CDR1 LGHDT, CDR2 YNNKEL (reference sequence). This CDR3 is 14 amino acids long. CDR3 DNA sequence: TGTACCAGCAGCGTCGGTGAAGGCACAGATACGCAGTATTTT. This codes for CTSSVGEGTDTQYF.